This passage covers 25 T cell receptor beta chains from one sample sequenced in a study of early T cells in non-severe SARS-CoV-2 infection. TCRdb fed the 5' RACE reads into MiXCR, producing one record per CDR3 protein. The sample carries around 61,000 distinct CDR3 sequences, around 16% recorded once. The starting material was whole blood, obtained at baseline. These receptors originate from an adult who was a healthcare worker with PCR-confirmed SARS-CoV-2 infection or an uninfected control (not recorded which).

In this sample, this clonotype turned up many times. This chain links TRBV29-1 with TRBJ1-2; the D is unclear. Germline CDR1 SQVTM, CDR2 ANQGSEA. This CDR3 has 11 amino acids. Trimming removed 1 base from V and 8 bases from J, with 8 bases in between. Here the CDR3 DNA reads TGCAGCGTTGAAGGATATCGAGGCTACACCTTC. Translation gives CSVEGYRGYTF.

V is TRBV7-8 and J is TRBJ2-1, with 10 bases lining up with TRBD2. V gave up 4 bases and J gave up 4 bases; unmatched junction bases: 10. This CDR3 spans 17 amino acids. Per germline, CDR1 SGHVS and CDR2 FQNEAQ. The CDR3 region is CASSYPASGGPYNEQFF. CDR3 DNA: TGTGCCAGCAGCTACCCCGCTAGCGGGGGCCCTTACAATGAGCAGTTCTTC.

This clonotype was counted only a few times. This chain uses TRBV10-3 with TRBJ2-2, with D uncertain. Germline V gene sequence: CDR1 ENHRY, CDR2 SYGVKD. Trimming cost V 7 bases and J 5 bases, with 11 bases left between them. The length of the CDR3 is 13 residues. CDR3 nucleotides: TGTGCCATCAACCGCCCGGAGACCGGGGAGCTGTTTTTT. This sequence encodes CAINRPETGELFF.

This clonotype was seen more than once but under ten times. The gene calls are TRBV27 and TRBJ2-7, with 10 bases identical to TRBD1. The CDR3 covers 14 residues. With V trimmed by 5 bases and J by 4 bases, 5 bases remained unmatched. Germline V CDR1 and CDR2: MNHEY, SMNVEV (reference sequence). Written as DNA, the CDR3 is TGTGCCAGCAGTATGAGACAGGGGGCTTACGAGCAGTACTTC. Its translation: CASSMRQGAYEQYF.

There are many counts of this clonotype. DNA of the CDR3: TGTGCCAGCAGCGCGACTAGCGGGAGGTACAATGAGCAGTTCTTC. Amino acids: CASSATSGRYNEQFF. This chain joins TRBV7-3 and TRBJ2-1; 13 bases are a match to TRBD2. The CDR3 runs 15 residues. The ends lost 5 bases at V and 4 bases at J; junction bases unmatched: 2. Per the germline V gene, CDR1 is SGHTA and CDR2 is FQGTGA.

The sample holds a few counts of this clonotype. The chain carries TRBV7-6 and TRBJ2-1; TRBD1 aligns across 12 bases. CDR3 length equals 15 residues. Germline V gene lookup returns CDR1 SGHVS and CDR2 FNYEAQ. V shed 5 bases and J 7 bases; nucleotides not matched to a gene: 6. CDR3 protein: CASSLGTGGLNEQFF. The DNA of the CDR3 is TGTGCCAGCAGCCTCGGGACAGGGGGCTTAAATGAGCAGTTCTTC.

V usage is TRBV7-9 and J usage is TRBJ2-3, with unresolved D. The germline V gene encodes CDR1 SEHNR and CDR2 FQNEAQ (reference sequence). This CDR3 is built from 14 residues. The V end was cut by 1 base, the J end by 2 bases, with 7 bases between. CDR3 amino acids: CASSLGVSTDTQYF. The CDR3 nucleotides read TGTGCCAGCAGCTTAGGAGTCTCCACAGATACGCAGTATTTT.

This clonotype was detected many times. The CDR3 coding sequence is TGTGCCAGCAGCAGTGGACTCTCTGGAAACACCATATATTTT. Its protein is CASSSGLSGNTIYF. The chain combines TRBV7-6 with TRBJ1-3; D call uncertain. This CDR3 is 14 amino acids long. CDR1 SGHVS and CDR2 FNYEAQ come from the germline V gene. Trimming cost V 5 bases and J 0 bases, with 8 bases left between them.

The table lists this clonotype with many counts. CDR3 protein: CASSQLGGTGGNEQFF. CDR3 DNA sequence: TGTGCCAGCAGCCAGCTGGGAGGGACAGGGGGGAATGAGCAGTTCTTC. The V gene is TRBV7-6, the J gene TRBJ2-1; 11 positions agree with TRBD1. With V trimmed by 5 bases and J by 7 bases, 10 bases remained unmatched. Germline V gives CDR1 SGHVS, CDR2 FNYEAQ. CDR3 length equals 16 residues.

This clonotype was counted only a few times. This chain connects TRBV20-1 to TRBJ2-7, with 7 positions matching TRBD1. V shed 3 bases, J shed 5 bases, and the junction held 13 bases outside the gene matches. CDR1 and CDR2 (germline): DFQATT, SNEGSKA (reference sequence). The CDR3 consists of 15 residues. In nucleotides, the CDR3 is TGCAGTGCTAGCGACACGGACAGGTACATCCACGAGCAGTACTTC. This encodes CSASDTDRYIHEQYF.

CDR3 amino acids: CASTDGRGQVPEQYF. The DNA of the CDR3 is TGTGCCAGTACCGATGGTAGAGGACAGGTTCCCGAGCAGTACTTC. The chain combines TRBV19 with TRBJ2-7; 7 nucleotides match TRBD1. The CDR3 spans 15 residues. Germline V gene sequence: CDR1 LNHDA, CDR2 SQIVND (reference sequence). Germline trimming cut 7 bases from V and 6 bases from J; bases unmatched to any gene: 15.

This clonotype was recorded many times. The chain recombines TRBV10-3 with TRBJ2-7, with TRBD1 as a possible D gene (5 bases). Trimming cost V 7 bases and J 4 bases, with 14 bases left between them. This CDR3 is 13 amino acids long. Germline lookup yields CDR1 ENHRY and CDR2 SYGVKD. Here the CDR3 DNA reads TGTGCCATCAAGGGTGCGGACAAATACGAGCAGTACTTC. Translated: CAIKGADKYEQYF.

In its sample, this clonotype was seen a few times. The chain recombines TRBV19 with TRBJ2-7, with 10 bases that match TRBD2. The CDR3 runs to 16 residues. Looked up from germline, CDR1 is LNHDA and CDR2 is SQIVND (reference sequence). Germline trimming cut 7 bases from V and 0 bases from J; bases unmatched to any gene: 9. CDR3 region: CASTLAGEPHSYEQYF. DNA of the CDR3: TGTGCCAGTACCCTAGCGGGAGAGCCCCACTCCTACGAGCAGTACTTC. Full variable domain (outside the CDR3, taken from reference TRBV19 and TRBJ2-7): DGGITQSPKYLFRKEGQNVTLSCEQNLNHDAMYWYRQDPGQGLRLIYYSQIVNDFQKGDIAEGYSVSREKKESFPLTVTSAQKNPTAFYLCASTLAGEPHSYEQYFGPGTRLTVT.

This clonotype has a single count. This may stem from a read error, because a much larger clone lies one nucleotide away. Since the CDR3 does not end with the conserved phenylalanine or tryptophan, this likely comes from a read error. The chain links TRBV9 to TRBJ1-2; TRBD1 aligns across 7 bases. The ends lost 0 bases at V and 4 bases at J; junction bases unmatched: 6. Per the germline V gene, CDR1 is SGDLS and CDR2 is YYNGEE. The CDR3 has 15 amino acids. The CDR3 reads CASSVAGGQTYGYTS. In DNA, the CDR3 is TGTGCCAGCAGCGTAGCTGGGGGACAGACCTATGGCTACACCTCC.

This clonotype was detected ten times or more. J is TRBJ2-3 and V is TRBV29-1, with no clear D. This CDR3 contains 11 residues. Germline CDR1 SQVTM, CDR2 ANQGSEA. The CDR3 is CTYRAGNTQYF. CDR3 coding DNA: TGCACCTACCGAGCAGGAAATACGCAGTATTTT.

This clonotype was picked up a small number of times. This sequence joins TRBV5-1 and TRBJ1-2; tentative D call: TRBD1 (5 bases). The V gene lost 0 bases and the J gene lost 4 bases, with 10 bases spanning the gap. CDR3 length equals 14 residues. Per germline, CDR1 SGHRS and CDR2 YFSETQ. The CDR3 DNA follows: TGCGCCAGCAGCTTGGCCCACGACAGCTATGGCTACACCTTC. Its translation: CASSLAHDSYGYTF.

The V call is TRBV28, the J call TRBJ2-7; 13 bases fit TRBD2. The CDR3 extends over 18 amino acids. Losses at the gene ends were 5 bases for V and 3 bases for J; bases not matched to a gene: 13. Germline CDR1 is MDHEN and CDR2 is SYDVKM. CDR3 nucleotides: TGTGCCAGCAGTCCCGGACTAGCGGGAGCCTTCCGTGGCTACGAGCAGTACTTC. It yields the protein CASSPGLAGAFRGYEQYF.

This clonotype was found many times. This rearrangement joins TRBV4-2 to TRBJ2-6, with 8 bases matching TRBD2. This CDR3 is built from 17 residues. The V gene end was trimmed by 0 bases and the J gene end by 3 bases; junction bases not matched to a gene: 4. Germline V lookup: CDR1 LGHNA, CDR2 YNFKEQ. The CDR3 DNA is TGTGCCAGCAGCCAAGACGCGGGGGGTGATGGGGCCAACGTCCTGACTTTC. This encodes CASSQDAGGDGANVLTF.

This clonotype was seen only a few times. The chain joins TRBV20-1 to TRBJ2-3; D is undetermined. Germline V gene sequence: CDR1 DFQATT, CDR2 SNEGSKA (reference sequence). CDR3 length equals 14 residues. V lost 6 bases and J lost 2, with 15 bases in between. The CDR3 DNA reads as TGCAGTGCCCTCAGTCCGGTCGTCACAGATACGCAGTATTTT. It codes for CSALSPVVTDTQYF.

In this sample, this clonotype turned up a few times. The chain uses TRBV7-8 and TRBJ2-3; D unresolved. This CDR3 is 15 amino acids long. CDR1 is SGHVS, CDR2 FQNEAQ, per germline. The germline V and J ends were trimmed by 3 bases and 2 bases, with 12 bases remaining between them. CDR3 sequence: CASSFRPRSTDTQYF. CDR3 sequence (DNA): TGTGCCAGCAGCTTCCGCCCGAGATCCACAGATACGCAGTATTTT.

Many counts were recorded for this clonotype. The chain is built from TRBV2 and TRBJ2-2; D gene ambiguous. Germline loops: CDR1 SNHLY, CDR2 FYNNEI. The CDR3 extends over 11 amino acids. Trimming took 7 bases from V and 4 from J, leaving 4 bases between them. In DNA form, the CDR3 reads TGTGCCAGCACCCTCACCGGGGAGCTGTTTTTT. Its protein is CASTLTGELFF.

This clonotype was picked up many times. The chain employs TRBV12-5 and TRBJ2-1; 8 bases match TRBD2. With 5 bases clipped from V and 6 bases from J, the junction kept 6 bases outside the gene matches. Germline loops: CDR1 LGHNT, CDR2 FRNRAP. CDR3 length equals 14 residues. CDR3 residues: CASGTNGLANEQFF. In DNA form, the CDR3 reads TGTGCTAGTGGTACGAATGGACTAGCCAATGAGCAGTTCTTC.

The rearrangement uses TRBV12-3 or TRBV12-4 and TRBJ1-4; 10 bases map to TRBD1. V lost 4 bases, J lost 8 bases, and 4 bases stayed unmatched. The CDR3 loop spans 14 amino acids. CDR3 loop: CASSSGTGAEKLFF. DNA for the CDR3: TGTGCCAGCAGTTCGGGGACAGGGGCCGAAAAACTGTTTTTT.

The chain recombines TRBV7-8 with TRBJ2-1; D could derive from TRBD1 or TRBD2 (5 bases each). V was pared by 5 bases and J by 7 bases, with 15 bases between. This CDR3 region has 14 residues. The germline gives CDR1 SGHVS, CDR2 FQNEAQ. The DNA of the CDR3 is TGTGCCAGCAGCCCAGGGACCACAAGGAATGAGCAGTTCTTC. This codes for CASSPGTTRNEQFF.

This clonotype was observed a single time. The chain couples TRBV21-1 to TRBJ2-1; the table's D call of TRBD1 was not tested on the DNA. TRBV21-1 is shown as a pseudogene. This CDR3 has 17 amino acids. The CDR3 sequence: CASSKSRGHPSGNEQFF. As DNA, the CDR3 is TGTGCCAGCAGCAAATCACGAGGACACCCCTCGGGGAATGAGCAGTTCTTC.